The source of this T cell receptor beta chain is a study of cytomegalovirus exposure and HLA in healthy donors. The PCR was carried out with 60 Vbeta primers and 13 Jbeta primers. Libraries were prepared by immunoSEQ multiplex PCR; TCRdb keeps only in-frame clonotypes and omits some of them. Among around 120,000 clones listed, 77% were seen once. Findings and limits, study-wide: A later analysis showed TCR association rates differing by HLA locus, peaking at DRB1 and lowest at HLA-C.

For this clone: Its antigen is unknown.

This clonotype was obtained from a human donor in good health. The sequenced sample was PBMCs.

In DNA form, the CDR3 reads TGCGCCAGCAGCCAAGATATCACAGGGGATCAGCCCCAGCATTTT. Translation: CASSQDITGDQPQHF. The rearrangement links TRBV4-1 to TRBJ1-5; 7 positions agree with TRBD1. V lost 0 bases, J lost 5 bases, and 4 bases stayed unmatched. There are 15 residues in the CDR3. Germline CDR1 MGHRA, CDR2 YSYEKL.